This T cell receptor (beta chain) was observed in a study of OX40 agonist ivuxolimab in advanced cancers. The V gene's germline CDR1 is SGDLS and CDR2 YYNGEE. The ends were cut back, 0 bases at V and 2 bases at J, with 12 bases in the middle. This CDR3 is 15 amino acids long. TCRdb's table, derived via immunoSEQ multiplex PCR, lists solely in-frame clones and lacks some. Of 65,000 to 85,000 clones listed, roughly 90% are singletons. Sample: CD4+ or CD8+ T cells sorted from blood, taken in a trial of the OX40 agonist ivuxolimab. The clonotype originates from an adult with an advanced solid tumor such as melanoma, head and neck, liver or kidney cancer. The V call is TRBV9, the J call TRBJ2-7; D is unclear. CDR3 in amino acids: CASSVAPGSTYEQYF. The CDR3, as DNA: TGTGCCAGCAGCGTAGCTCCCGGGTCTACCTACGAGCAGTACTTC.